The 18 T cell receptor beta chains given below trace back to one sample, sequenced in a study of response to subunit inactivated influenza vaccine. TCRdb re-called the RT-PCR reads with MiXCR, one entry per CDR3 protein. Counted here are around 190,000 distinct CDR3 sequences, 13% to 15% occurring once; the ten biggest clones make up approximately 25%. The sequencing here drew on CD8+ T cells sorted from PBMCs, taken 5 days after vaccination. These receptors all stem from a man aged 45-60 years who received an inactivated influenza vaccine.

This clonotype occurred a few times. The J gene is TRBJ1-1, the V gene TRBV4-3; unclear D gene. This CDR3 is 15 amino acids long. CDR1 is LGHNA and CDR2 is YSLEER in the germline V gene. Deletions cut 2 bases from V and 1 base from J, with 11 bases between. The CDR3 loop is CASSQSGRRNTEAFF. As DNA, the CDR3 is TGCGCCAGCAGCCAAAGTGGGAGAAGGAACACTGAAGCTTTCTTT.

Only a few counts were recorded for this clonotype. The chain links TRBV29-1 to TRBJ2-3; D is unresolved. Germline V CDR1 and CDR2: SQVTM, ANQGSEA. This CDR3 contains 13 residues. Trimming cost V 1 base and J 5 bases, with 10 bases left between them. CDR3 nucleotide sequence: TGCAGCGTTGAAGGCGGTTGGGAAGATACGCAGTATTTT. Protein sequence: CSVEGGWEDTQYF.

This clonotype has a handful of counts. The chain links TRBV5-1 to TRBJ2-1; D is unresolved. The CDR3 spans 14 residues. Germline CDR1 is SGHRS and CDR2 is YFSETQ. The V end was cut by 3 bases, the J end by 4 bases, with 11 bases between. The CDR3 nucleotides read TGCGCCAGCAGCTCGAGACTTCCTTACAATGAGCAGTTCTTC. Translated, it gives CASSSRLPYNEQFF.

The chain recombines TRBV20-1 with TRBJ2-5; perhaps TRBD1 as D (6 bases). Trimming left V 6 bases short and J 0 bases short, with 11 bases between. The CDR3 consists of 13 residues. Germline V gene data show CDR1 as DFQATT and CDR2 as SNEGSKA (reference sequence). CDR3 region: CSAQGQYQETQYF. In DNA, the CDR3 is TGCAGTGCACAAGGACAGTACCAAGAGACCCAGTACTTC.

This clonotype was counted a few times. This chain connects TRBV29-1 to TRBJ2-2; no definite D call. The CDR3 has 14 amino acids. CDR1 is SQVTM and CDR2 is ANQGSEA in the germline V gene. With 4 bases removed from V and 2 bases from J, the gap between germline ends came to 11 bases. The CDR3 sequence: CSVGVDLNTGELFF. CDR3 sequence (DNA): TGCAGCGTTGGAGTAGACTTAAACACCGGGGAGCTGTTTTTT.

This clonotype was counted only a few times. The chain joins TRBV9 to TRBJ2-3; 8 bases fit TRBD1. Germline lookup yields CDR1 SGDLS and CDR2 YYNGEE. CDR3 length equals 16 residues. Trimming removed 0 bases from V and 3 bases from J; junction bases left unmatched: 6. CDR3 nucleotides: TGTGCCAGCAGCGTAGATCAGGGGGCGATTACAGATACGCAGTATTTT. The encoded protein is CASSVDQGAITDTQYF.

The chain links TRBV20-1 to TRBJ2-7; 8 bases match TRBD1. Germline V gene sequence: CDR1 DFQATT, CDR2 SNEGSKA (reference sequence). The V gene end was trimmed by 3 bases and the J gene end by 0 bases; junction bases not matched to a gene: 7. The CDR3 totals 15 residues. The CDR3 DNA reads as TGCAGTGCTAGGGACAGGGACACGAGCTCCTACGAGCAGTACTTC. It codes for CSARDRDTSSYEQYF.

This clonotype was observed a handful of times. The genes are TRBV15 and TRBJ2-1; TRBD2 matches 8 bases. There are 19 residues in the CDR3. In germline, CDR1 is LNHNV, CDR2 YYDKDF (reference sequence). The V gene end was trimmed by 5 bases and the J gene end by 7 bases; junction bases not matched to a gene: 22. CDR3 sequence (DNA): TGTGCCACCAGCGGCCGAAGGACAGAGTCGGCGGGAGGCGATAATGAGCAGTTCTTC. Translation: CATSGRRTESAGGDNEQFF.

In this sample, this clonotype turned up a few times. This chain links TRBV20-1 with TRBJ1-5; 7 nucleotides line up with TRBD1. The CDR3 totals 13 residues. J lost 6 bases, V lost 3 bases, and 5 bases had no gene match. CDR1 DFQATT and CDR2 SNEGSKA come from the germline V gene (reference sequence). The CDR3 sequence: CSASYQGVQPQHF. In nucleotides, the CDR3 is TGCAGTGCTAGTTACCAGGGGGTTCAGCCCCAGCATTTT.

The V and J genes are TRBV7-9 and TRBJ2-7; D may be TRBD1 (6 bases). Trimming removed 4 bases at V and 5 bases at J, with 18 bases between. This CDR3 has 15 amino acids. Germline-derived CDR1 and CDR2 are SEHNR and FQNEAQ (reference sequence). Written as DNA, the CDR3 is TGTGCCAGCAGCTCCAATCCACAGGGAAACAACGAGCAGTACTTC. Its protein is CASSSNPQGNNEQYF.

This chain joins TRBV6-5 and TRBJ2-5, with TRBD1 matching over 8 bases. Unmatched junction bases numbered 6, after V lost 2 bases and J lost 7 bases. CDR1 and CDR2 from the germline V gene are MNHEY and SVGAGI. The length of the CDR3 is 14 residues. The CDR3 loop reads CASSYDRGRGTQYF. Written as DNA, the CDR3 is TGTGCCAGCAGTTACGACAGGGGTAGGGGGACCCAGTACTTC.

The chain is built from TRBV5-1 and TRBJ1-2; D perhaps matches TRBD1 (6 bases). Germline CDR1 SGHRS, CDR2 YFSETQ. The CDR3 is 15 residues long. Trimming stripped 0 bases from V and 5 bases from J, with 14 bases between. The CDR3 coding sequence is TGCGCCAGCAGCTTGGAGGGCAGGGGAGTGTATGGCTACACCTTC. Its translation is CASSLEGRGVYGYTF.

The V and J genes are TRBV20-1 and TRBJ2-1; no clear D gene. CDR1 and CDR2 from the germline V gene are DFQATT and SNEGSKA (reference sequence). Trimming took 3 bases from V and 10 from J, leaving 7 bases between them. The CDR3 has 10 residues. The CDR3 loop reads CSASLNEQFF. The CDR3 coding sequence is TGCAGTGCTAGCCTCAACGAGCAGTTCTTC.

This clonotype was found a few times. The chain links TRBV4-3 to TRBJ1-3; the D is unclear. The CDR3 is 16 residues long. In germline, CDR1 is LGHNA, CDR2 YSLEER. The ends were cut back, 4 bases at V and 0 bases at J, with 13 bases in the middle. CDR3 loop: CASSPLTEYSGNTIYF. For the CDR3, the DNA is TGCGCCAGCAGCCCCCTAACTGAGTACTCTGGAAACACCATATATTTT.

This clonotype was counted many times. The chain recombines TRBV20-1 with TRBJ2-5, with 12 bases fitting TRBD2. V gave up 6 bases and J gave up 5 bases; unmatched junction bases: 10. The length of the CDR3 is 15 residues. CDR1 is DFQATT and CDR2 is SNEGSKA in the germline V gene (reference sequence). The CDR3 loop reads CSARTSGTLIETQYF. The DNA for the CDR3 is TGCAGTGCAAGGACTAGCGGGACGCTTATTGAGACCCAGTACTTC.

This clonotype has a count of ten or more. The rearrangement uses TRBV6-1 and TRBJ1-3, with TRBD1 as a possible D gene (6 bases). Trimming removed 6 bases from V and 0 bases from J, with 9 bases in between. Germline CDR1 reads MNHNS; CDR2 reads SASEGT. The CDR3 covers 14 residues. In DNA form, the CDR3 reads TGTGCCAGCAGCCCAGGGGTCTCTGGAAACACCATATATTTT. This codes for CASSPGVSGNTIYF.

The chain is built from TRBV20-1 and TRBJ2-1; D is perhaps TRBD1 or TRBD2 (5 bases each). The germline V gene encodes CDR1 DFQATT and CDR2 SNEGSKA (reference sequence). The CDR3 covers 13 residues. V was pared by 5 bases and J by 3 bases, with 11 bases between. CDR3 bases: TGCAGTGCTGCCGGGGCAGACTACAATGAGCAGTTCTTC. Translated: CSAAGADYNEQFF.

This clonotype has just a few counts. This chain joins TRBV7-6 and TRBJ2-1; D not certain. From germline, CDR1 is SGHVS and CDR2 FNYEAQ. The CDR3 is 16 residues long. V lost 2 bases, J lost 7 bases, and 18 bases lay in between. The CDR3 protein is CASSLSGLPKRNEQFF. The CDR3 DNA sequence: TGTGCCAGCAGCTTATCGGGTCTACCAAAGAGGAATGAGCAGTTCTTC.